This TCR beta chain was retrieved from a study of CD8 T cells in Susac syndrome. Findings and caveats of the study: The study's TCR sequencing and HLA analysis drew on a certain number of individuals. That number was acknowledged as relatively small.

TCR beta was sequenced from blood CD8+ and CD4+ T cells. It was negative isolation that provided the CD8+ and CD4+ T cells, whereas TEMRA cells were enriched by FACS. Random hexamers were used to reverse transcribe an amount of about 0.5 to 1 ug RNA. With immunoSEQ multiplex PCR, TCR beta CDR3 was amplified across 54 Vbeta and 13 Jbeta. A single record per CDR3 protein comes from TCRdb applying MiXCR to the immunoSEQ multiplex PCR reads. Here the sample spans 170,000 or so distinct CDR3 sequences, roughly 95% being singletons. Regarding this clonotype: No antigen is known for it.

V gave up 3 bases and J gave up 5 bases, with 17 bases separating them. The CDR3 runs to 15 residues. Germline CDR1 is SGDLS and CDR2 is YYNGEE. Material: CD8+ T cells from PBMCs. This clonotype originated in a human donor with multiple sclerosis. The chain recombines TRBV9 with TRBJ2-5, with unresolved D. DNA for the CDR3: TGTGCCAGCAGCGGTCAAGTTGACGGAACCGAGACCCAGTACTTC. The encoded protein is CASSGQVDGTETQYF.